The 29 T cell receptor beta chains given below trace back to one sample, sequenced in a study of brain T cells in children with intractable seizures. Profiling relied on immunoSEQ multiplex PCR, and the TCRdb table lists in-frame clones only, not all of them. The sample carries roughly 8,700 clones, 69% recorded once. Only cases whose brain tissue showed the highest T cell transcript signatures were sequenced. The starting material was resected brain tissue, obtained at surgery. The receptor set was obtained from a girl aged 2-9 years with tuberous sclerosis and intractable seizures.

The chain carries TRBV2 and TRBJ1-3, with 7 bases aligning to TRBD1. The J segment lost 4 bases and the V segment lost 3 bases, leaving 6 bases of the junction unmatched. Germline CDR1 reads SNHLY; CDR2 reads FYNNEI. The CDR3 runs 15 residues. In DNA form, the CDR3 reads TGTGCCAGCAGTGAGAAGGGGGCCCGCGGAAACACCATATATTTT. Translation gives CASSEKGARGNTIYF.

The chain combines TRBV9 with TRBJ2-1; D call uncertain. The CDR3 contains 11 residues. Deletions cut 4 bases from V and 10 bases from J, with 9 bases between. Germline CDR1 reads SGDLS; CDR2 reads YYNGEE. CDR3: CASSPGVEQFF. The CDR3 coding sequence is TGTGCCAGCAGCCCCGGAGTCGAGCAGTTCTTC.

CDR3 sequence reads: CASGGGLDGYTF. The CDR3, as DNA: TGCGCCAGCGGGGGCGGTCTGGATGGCTACACCTTC. The chain is built from TRBV5-1 and TRBJ1-2, with D possibly matching TRBD1 (6 bases). The ends were cut back, 7 bases at V and 6 bases at J, with 13 bases in the middle. Germline-derived CDR1 and CDR2 are SGHRS and YFSETQ. The CDR3 consists of 12 residues.

The gene calls are TRBV5-1 and TRBJ2-6, with TRBD1 matching over 7 bases. J gave up 1 base and V 1 base, and 5 bases lay outside the gene matches. Germline V lookup: CDR1 SGHRS, CDR2 YFSETQ. There are 17 residues in the CDR3. The CDR3 spells CASSLSGGRSGANVLTF. The CDR3 DNA follows: TGCGCCAGCAGCTTGTCAGGGGGTCGGTCTGGGGCCAACGTCCTGACTTTC.

This chain uses TRBV2 with TRBJ1-2; D is possibly TRBD1 (6 bases). The germline CDR1 and CDR2 sequences are SNHLY and FYNNEI. V dropped 2 bases and J dropped 1 base, with 8 bases sitting between them. The length of the CDR3 is 14 residues. CDR3 sequence reads: CASSEWTVNYGYTF. In DNA, the CDR3 is TGTGCCAGCAGTGAATGGACAGTTAACTATGGCTACACCTTC.

The chain has TRBV29-1 and TRBJ2-7, with unresolved D. The germline V gene encodes CDR1 SQVTM and CDR2 ANQGSEA. V lost 4 bases and J 0 bases, leaving 10 bases between the germline ends. CDR3 size: 13 residues. Here the CDR3 reads CSVAYWSSYEQYF. In nucleotides, the CDR3 is TGCAGCGTTGCGTATTGGAGCTCCTACGAGCAGTACTTC.

This chain uses TRBV12-3 or TRBV12-4 with TRBJ1-2, with D unresolved. With 3 bases removed from V and 8 bases from J, the gap between germline ends came to 10 bases. CDR3 size: 12 residues. CDR3 in amino acids: CASSFWGSGYTF. CDR3 bases: TGTGCCAGCAGTTTTTGGGGAAGCGGCTACACCTTC.

V usage is TRBV3-1 (or the pseudogene TRBV3-2) and J usage is TRBJ2-2; the match to TRBD2 covers 13 bases. Trimming at V came to 0 bases and at J to 6 bases, leaving 1 base not matched to a gene. The CDR3 sequence is 16 residues long. Germline values: CDR1 LGHDT, CDR2 YNNKEL (reference sequence). CDR3 DNA: TGTGCCAGCAGCCAAGACACTAGCGGGGGGGCCGGGGAGCTGTTTTTT. The encoded protein is CASSQDTSGGAGELFF.

The DNA for the CDR3 is TGTGCCAGCATCGGACACCGCTACGAGCAGTACGTC. Encoded protein: CASIGHRYEQYV. The chain has TRBV6-6 and TRBJ2-7, with a tentative D call TRBD1 (5 bases). Trimming pared 7 bases from V and 3 bases from J, leaving 10 bases between. This CDR3 contains 12 residues. The germline V gene encodes CDR1 MNHNY and CDR2 SVGAGI (reference sequence).

J is TRBJ1-5 and V is TRBV3-1 (or the pseudogene TRBV3-2); TRBD1 aligns across 9 bases. The CDR3 is 14 amino acids. V trimming: 4 bases; J trimming: 7 bases; junction bases outside the gene matches: 5. Germline-derived CDR1 and CDR2 are LGHDT and YNNKEL (reference sequence). Here the CDR3 reads CASSRRQGGQPQHF. In DNA, the CDR3 is TGTGCCAGCAGCCGCAGACAGGGGGGCCAGCCCCAGCATTTT.

This chain links TRBV27 with TRBJ2-6; D gene ambiguous. CDR1 MNHEY and CDR2 SMNVEV come from the germline V gene (reference sequence). Between the trimmed V and J ends, which lost 6 bases and 3 bases, there was a span of 15 bases. The length of the CDR3 is 16 residues. The CDR3 DNA sequence: TGTGCCAGCAGCCAAACCGGGCCATATGGGGCCAACGTCCTGACTTTC. Translating gives CASSQTGPYGANVLTF. The full variable domain, rest sourced from reference TRBV27 and TRBJ2-6, is EAQVTQNPRYLITVTGKKLTVTCSQNMNHEYMSWYRQDPGLGLRQIYYSMNVEVTDKGDVPEGYKVSRKEKRNFPLILESPSPNQTSLYFCASSQTGPYGANVLTFGAGSRLTVL.

The chain joins TRBV24-1 to TRBJ1-2; D gene uncertain. CDR1 and CDR2 from the germline V gene are KGHDR and SFDVKD. V gave up 3 bases and J gave up 8 bases, with 15 bases separating them. The CDR3 covers 14 residues. The CDR3 protein is CATSDDTRFSGYTF. The CDR3 DNA follows: TGTGCCACCAGTGATGATACAAGATTTAGCGGCTACACCTTC.

This clone appeared once. The CDR3 spells CASSTDTVVELFF. The DNA for the CDR3 is TGTGCCAGTAGTACGGACACCGTCGTGGAGCTGTTTTTT. The chain recombines TRBV19 with TRBJ2-2; a possible D gene is TRBD1 (5 bases). V was pared by 4 bases and J by 10 bases, with 13 bases between. Germline V lookup: CDR1 LNHDA, CDR2 SQIVND (reference sequence). The CDR3 contains 13 residues.

The genes are TRBV6-5 and TRBJ1-1, with D unresolved. This CDR3 region has 13 residues. CDR1 and CDR2 (germline): MNHEY, SVGAGI. Trimming left V 4 bases short and J 1 base short, with 7 bases between. CDR3 sequence: CASSSQANTEAFF. CDR3 sequence (DNA): TGTGCCAGCAGTTCTCAGGCGAACACTGAAGCTTTCTTT.

The chain recombines TRBV11-2 with TRBJ2-2; the D gene is possibly TRBD2 (6 bases). CDR1 SGHAT and CDR2 FQNNGV come from the germline V gene. The CDR3 runs to 15 residues. Trimming pared 5 bases from V and 4 bases from J, leaving 14 bases between. CDR3 sequence (DNA): TGTGCCAGCAGCGGGAGGAGGGCGGGCACCGGGGAGCTGTTTTTT. This translates into CASSGRRAGTGELFF.

The V call is TRBV4-1, the J call TRBJ2-7, with 11 bases lining up with TRBD2. Unmatched junction bases numbered 11, after V lost 0 bases and J lost 4 bases. Germline V lookup: CDR1 MGHRA, CDR2 YSYEKL. The CDR3 is 18 residues long. Here the CDR3 DNA reads TGCGCCAGCAGCCAAGATGGGGGGGGACTAGCGGCTCGATACGAGCAGTACTTC. Protein sequence: CASSQDGGGLAARYEQYF.

This clone is classed as medium-sized. The chain is built from TRBV24-1 and TRBJ1-2; 9 bases are a match to TRBD1. V trimming: 5 bases; J trimming: 3 bases; junction bases outside the gene matches: 6. CDR3 length equals 15 residues. CDR1 is KGHDR and CDR2 is SFDVKD in the germline V gene. Here the CDR3 reads CATSGGDRADYGYTF. Written as DNA, the CDR3 is TGTGCCACCAGTGGTGGGGACAGGGCGGACTATGGCTACACCTTC.

The CDR3 loop reads CASSDRGETQYF. CDR3 DNA: TGCGCCAGCAGCGACCGGGGGGAGACCCAGTACTTC. The chain couples TRBV5-1 to TRBJ2-5; D is possibly TRBD2 (6 bases). V dropped 4 bases and J dropped 5 bases, with 9 bases sitting between them. CDR1 SGHRS and CDR2 YFSETQ come from the germline V gene. The CDR3 has 12 amino acids.

The chain carries TRBV11-2 and TRBJ1-6; no clear D gene. This CDR3 spans 15 amino acids. Trimming pared 0 bases from V and 4 bases from J, leaving 7 bases between. Germline V gene data show CDR1 as SGHAT and CDR2 as FQNNGV. The CDR3 here is CASSLDRMYNSPLHF. DNA of the CDR3: TGTGCCAGCAGCTTAGACAGAATGTATAATTCACCCCTCCACTTT.

This sequence joins TRBV30 and TRBJ2-1, with TRBD2 matching over 10 bases. The CDR3 loop spans 14 amino acids. The germline gives CDR1 GTSNPN, CDR2 SVGIG (reference sequence). After removal of 0 bases from V and 15 bases from J, the junction contained 11 bases not matched to a gene. CDR3 amino acids: CAWSVIAGGLQPFF. The CDR3 nucleotides read TGTGCCTGGAGTGTAATAGCGGGGGGTCTTCAGCCGTTCTTC.

The CDR3 is CASSSYQDRANTIYF. The CDR3 nucleotides read TGTGCCAGCAGCTCCTATCAAGACAGGGCAAACACCATATATTTT. The rearrangement links TRBV7-6 to TRBJ1-3, with 7 bases that match TRBD1. The V gene's germline CDR1 is SGHVS and CDR2 FNYEAQ. Trimming at V came to 4 bases and at J to 6 bases, leaving 9 bases not matched to a gene. The CDR3 loop spans 15 amino acids.

The chain is built from TRBV6-1 and TRBJ2-3, with 8 bases that match TRBD2. Germline CDR1 MNHNS, CDR2 SASEGT. V lost 3 bases, J lost 3 bases, and 2 bases stayed unmatched. The CDR3 has 14 residues. The CDR3 coding sequence is TGTGCCAGCAGTGACAGCGGGGGAACAGATACGCAGTATTTT. Protein product: CASSDSGGTDTQYF.

This clone was seen a single time. V gene TRBV2 combines with J gene TRBJ2-7, with TRBD1 identical over 9 bases. J lost 3 bases, V lost 6 bases, and 6 bases had no gene match. CDR3 length equals 14 residues. Germline-derived CDR1 and CDR2 are SNHLY and FYNNEI. The CDR3 loop reads CASREGQGGYEQYF. The CDR3 DNA reads as TGTGCCAGCAGGGAGGGACAGGGAGGCTACGAGCAGTACTTC.

This clone appeared a few times. For the CDR3, the DNA is TGTGCCAGCAGCCAAGATGCCCGACAGTGGATTGGCTACACCTTC. Residues: CASSQDARQWIGYTF. The chain is built from TRBV3-1 (or the pseudogene TRBV3-2) and TRBJ1-2, with D possibly TRBD1 on 5 matching bases. The germline gives CDR1 LGHDT, CDR2 YNNKEL (reference sequence). The CDR3 consists of 15 residues. V lost 0 bases and J 7 bases, leaving 15 bases between the germline ends.

This clone was picked up one time. The V gene is TRBV12-5, the J gene TRBJ1-1; 8 bases line up with TRBD1. With 7 bases clipped from V and 1 base from J, the junction kept 8 bases outside the gene matches. This CDR3 region has 15 residues. Per the germline V gene, CDR1 is LGHNT and CDR2 is FRNRAP. CDR3 protein: CASAITGTGNTEAFF. CDR3 in DNA: TGTGCTAGTGCCATTACCGGGACAGGGAACACTGAAGCTTTCTTT. The full variable domain, rest sourced from reference TRBV12-5 and TRBJ1-1, is DARVTQTPRHKVTEMGQEVTMRCQPILGHNTVFWYRQTMMQGLELLAYFRNRAPLDDSGMPKDRFSAEMPDATLATLKIQPSEPRDSAVYFCASAITGTGNTEAFFGQGTRLTVV.

This clone was recorded once. J is TRBJ2-3 and V is TRBV6-1, with unresolved D. Trimming stripped 2 bases from V and 1 base from J, with 13 bases between. Germline V gives CDR1 MNHNS, CDR2 SASEGT. This CDR3 is built from 16 residues. CDR3 bases: TGTGCCAGCAGTGAAACAGATTTTTCACGCACAGATACGCAGTATTTT. Translating gives CASSETDFSRTDTQYF.

By frequency in the sample, this clone is medium-sized. The rearrangement uses TRBV19 and TRBJ1-1; unclear D gene. Deletions cut 2 bases from V and 1 base from J, with 5 bases between. The CDR3 is made up of 13 amino acids. Germline CDR1 and CDR2: LNHDA and SQIVND (reference sequence). The CDR3 loop reads CASSITKNTEAFF. The DNA for the CDR3 is TGTGCCAGTAGTATAACAAAGAACACTGAAGCTTTCTTT.

Relative to its sample, this clone is medium-sized (0.01 to 0.1%). The chain carries TRBV11-2 and TRBJ2-7, with 8 bases identical to TRBD1. Germline CDR1 reads SGHAT; CDR2 reads FQNNGV. V lost 9 bases and J lost 4; bases outside the gene matches: 11. The length of the CDR3 is 14 residues. The CDR3 is CASLQGDTQYEQYF. The CDR3 nucleotides read TGTGCCAGTTTACAGGGGGACACCCAATACGAGCAGTACTTC. Full variable domain (rest looked up from reference TRBV11-2 and TRBJ2-7): EAGVAQSPRYKIIEKRQSVAFWCNPISGHATLYWYQQILGQGPKLLIQFQNNGVVDDSQLPKDRFSAERLKGVDSTLKIQPAKLEDSAVYLCASLQGDTQYEQYFGPGTRLTVT.

The chain combines TRBV18 with TRBJ1-2; no definite D call. In germline, CDR1 is KGHSH, CDR2 LQKENI. CDR3 length equals 14 residues. V was cut by 3 bases and J by 4 bases, with 12 bases left in between. Written as DNA, the CDR3 is TGTGCCAGCTCACCTCCGGACGGGTTCTATGGCTACACCTTC. Translated: CASSPPDGFYGYTF.